This T cell receptor beta chain stems from a study of CD8 T cells in ankylosing spondylitis. From germline, CDR1 is SNHLY and CDR2 FYNNEI. The CDR3 covers 13 residues. The V and J ends lost 3 bases and 1 base respectively, with 4 bases between them. Worth noting for this clonotype: The antigen remains undetermined.

Libraries for TCR beta were made by quantitative 5'-RACE with molecular barcodes. TCRdb re-derived calls from the 5' RACE reads in MiXCR, one entry per CDR3 protein. In the table there are about 800,000 distinct CDR3 sequences, 12% of which are singletons. Study outcomes and limitations: Seemingly distinctive of ankylosing spondylitis blood was a TCR beta motif formed by eight highly homologous variants. A CD8+ phenotype characterized the disease-linked clones, which were relatively rare in peripheral blood. Prior work had noted some motif variants in reactive arthritis blood and synovial fluid.

The clonotype comes from a male donor with ankylosing spondylitis. This chain links TRBV2 with TRBJ1-5; D is unclear. Input material: blood, either unsorted or a sorted T cell fraction (not recorded which). The CDR3 here is CASSDASNQPQHF. In DNA, the CDR3 is TGTGCCAGCAGTGACGCCAGCAATCAGCCCCAGCATTTT.